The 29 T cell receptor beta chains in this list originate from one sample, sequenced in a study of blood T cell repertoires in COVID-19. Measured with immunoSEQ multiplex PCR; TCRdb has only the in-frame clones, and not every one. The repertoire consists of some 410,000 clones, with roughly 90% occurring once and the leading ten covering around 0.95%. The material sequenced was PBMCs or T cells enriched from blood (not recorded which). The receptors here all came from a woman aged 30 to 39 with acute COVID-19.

CDR3 bases: TGTGCCTGGAGGACAGCGAACACCGGGGAGCTGTTTTTT. The encoded protein is CAWRTANTGELFF. This chain uses TRBV30 with TRBJ2-2, with TRBD1 as a possible D gene (5 bases). This CDR3 region has 13 residues. V gave up 3 bases and J gave up 0 bases, with 5 bases separating them. Germline CDR1 GTSNPN, CDR2 SVGIG (reference sequence).

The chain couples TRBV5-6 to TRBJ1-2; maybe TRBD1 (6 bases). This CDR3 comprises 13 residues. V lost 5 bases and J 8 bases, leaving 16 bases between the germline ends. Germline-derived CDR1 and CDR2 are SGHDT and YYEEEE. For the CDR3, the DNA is TGTGCCAGCAGAAAAAAAGGGGGTGGAGGCTACACCTTC. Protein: CASRKKGGGGYTF.

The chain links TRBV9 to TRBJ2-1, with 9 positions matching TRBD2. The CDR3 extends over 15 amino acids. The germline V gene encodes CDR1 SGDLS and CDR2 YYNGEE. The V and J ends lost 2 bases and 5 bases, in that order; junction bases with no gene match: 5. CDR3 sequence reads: CASSVGGGANNEQFF. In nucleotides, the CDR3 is TGTGCCAGCAGCGTCGGCGGGGGGGCGAACAATGAGCAGTTCTTC.

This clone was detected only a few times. The DNA of the CDR3 is TGTGCCAGCAGCCCGGGGACTAGAGGTAACGAGCAGTACTTC. Translation gives CASSPGTRGNEQYF. V gene TRBV9 combines with J gene TRBJ2-7; 8 nucleotides match TRBD2. CDR1 is SGDLS and CDR2 is YYNGEE in the germline V gene. V lost 4 bases, J lost 5 bases, and 8 bases stayed unmatched. CDR3 length equals 14 residues.

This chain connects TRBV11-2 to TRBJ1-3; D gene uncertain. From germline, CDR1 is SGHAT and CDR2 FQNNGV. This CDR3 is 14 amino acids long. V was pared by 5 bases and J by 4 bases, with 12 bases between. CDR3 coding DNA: TGTGCCAGCAGCCCAGCCTCGCGGGGAAACACCATATATTTT. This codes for CASSPASRGNTIYF. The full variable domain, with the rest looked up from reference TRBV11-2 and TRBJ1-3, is EAGVAQSPRYKIIEKRQSVAFWCNPISGHATLYWYQQILGQGPKLLIQFQNNGVVDDSQLPKDRFSAERLKGVDSTLKIQPAKLEDSAVYLCASSPASRGNTIYFGEGSWLTVV.

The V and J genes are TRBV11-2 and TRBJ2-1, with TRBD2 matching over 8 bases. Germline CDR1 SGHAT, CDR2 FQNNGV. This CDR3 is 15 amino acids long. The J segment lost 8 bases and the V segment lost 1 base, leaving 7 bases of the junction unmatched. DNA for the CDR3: TGTGCCAGCAGCTTAGCCATCCGGGAGGGGCATGAGCAGTTCTTC. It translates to CASSLAIREGHEQFF.

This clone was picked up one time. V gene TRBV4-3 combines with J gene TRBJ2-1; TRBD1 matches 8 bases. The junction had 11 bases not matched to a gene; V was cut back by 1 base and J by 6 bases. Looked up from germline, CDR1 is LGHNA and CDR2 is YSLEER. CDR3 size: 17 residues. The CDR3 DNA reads TGCGCCAGCAGCCAAGCCCTCGGACAGGGTAATTTCAATGAGCAGTTCTTC. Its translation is CASSQALGQGNFNEQFF.

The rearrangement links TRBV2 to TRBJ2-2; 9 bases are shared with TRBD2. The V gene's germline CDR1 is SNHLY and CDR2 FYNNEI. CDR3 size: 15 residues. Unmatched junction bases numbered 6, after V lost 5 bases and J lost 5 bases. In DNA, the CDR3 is TGTGCCAGCAGTAGTAGCGGGGGAGCTACCGGGGAGCTGTTTTTT. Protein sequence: CASSSSGGATGELFF.

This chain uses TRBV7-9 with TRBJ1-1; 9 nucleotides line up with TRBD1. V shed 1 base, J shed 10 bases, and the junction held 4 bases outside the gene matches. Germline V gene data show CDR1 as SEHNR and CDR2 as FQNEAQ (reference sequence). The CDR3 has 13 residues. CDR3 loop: CASSLDGTGPAFF. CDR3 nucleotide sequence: TGTGCCAGCAGCTTAGATGGGACAGGGCCAGCTTTCTTT. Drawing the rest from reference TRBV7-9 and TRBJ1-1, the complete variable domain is DTGVSQNPRHKITKRGQNVTFRCDPISEHNRLYWYRQTLGQGPEFLTYFQNEAQLEKSRLLSDRFSAERPKGSFSTLEIQRTEQGDSAMYLCASSLDGTGPAFFGQGTRLTVV.

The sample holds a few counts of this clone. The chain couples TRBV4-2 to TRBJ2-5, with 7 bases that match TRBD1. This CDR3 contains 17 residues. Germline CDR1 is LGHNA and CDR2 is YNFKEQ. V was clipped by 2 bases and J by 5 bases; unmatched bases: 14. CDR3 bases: TGTGCCAGCAGCCAAAGCCCGCTACAGGGGAGTGGGGAGACCCAGTACTTC. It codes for CASSQSPLQGSGETQYF.

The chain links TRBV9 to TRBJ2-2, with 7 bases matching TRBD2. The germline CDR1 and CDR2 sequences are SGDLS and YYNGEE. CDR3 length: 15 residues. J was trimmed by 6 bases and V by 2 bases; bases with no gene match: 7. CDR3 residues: CASSVAGDFAGELFF. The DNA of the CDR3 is TGTGCCAGCAGCGTTGCGGGGGATTTTGCCGGGGAGCTGTTTTTT.

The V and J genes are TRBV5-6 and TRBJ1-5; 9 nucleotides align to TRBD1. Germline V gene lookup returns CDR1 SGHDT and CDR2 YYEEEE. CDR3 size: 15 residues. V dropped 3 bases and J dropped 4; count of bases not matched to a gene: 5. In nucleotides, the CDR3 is TGTGCCAGCAGCTCGTACAGGGGGCGAAATCAGCCCCAGCATTTT. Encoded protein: CASSSYRGRNQPQHF.

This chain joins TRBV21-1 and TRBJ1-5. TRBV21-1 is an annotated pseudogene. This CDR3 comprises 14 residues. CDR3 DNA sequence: TGTGCCAGCAGCAAGGTAGGAGTTTTTCAGCCCCAGCATTTT. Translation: CASSKVGVFQPQHF.

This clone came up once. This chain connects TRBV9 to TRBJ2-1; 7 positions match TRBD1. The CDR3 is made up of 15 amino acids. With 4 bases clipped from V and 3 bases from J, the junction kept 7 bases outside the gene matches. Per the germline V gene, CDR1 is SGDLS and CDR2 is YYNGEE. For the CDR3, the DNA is TGTGCCAGCAGCCCCAGACAGGGTAACTACAATGAGCAGTTCTTC. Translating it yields CASSPRQGNYNEQFF.

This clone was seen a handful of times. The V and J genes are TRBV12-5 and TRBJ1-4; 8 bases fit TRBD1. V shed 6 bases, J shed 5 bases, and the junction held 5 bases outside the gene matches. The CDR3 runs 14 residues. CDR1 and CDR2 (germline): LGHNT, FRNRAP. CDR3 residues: CASGPRTGNEKLFF. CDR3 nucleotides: TGTGCTAGTGGCCCCCGGACAGGGAATGAAAAACTGTTTTTT.

The CDR3 spells CASSLGAVFGQTNSPLHF. Here the CDR3 DNA reads TGTGCCAGCAGTTTAGGGGCGGTTTTTGGACAGACTAATTCACCCCTCCACTTT. The chain is built from TRBV27 and TRBJ1-6; perhaps TRBD1 as D (6 bases). CDR1 and CDR2 from the germline V gene are MNHEY and SMNVEV (reference sequence). Trimming shortened V by 2 bases and J by 6 bases, and 20 bases separated the two germline ends. There are 18 residues in the CDR3.

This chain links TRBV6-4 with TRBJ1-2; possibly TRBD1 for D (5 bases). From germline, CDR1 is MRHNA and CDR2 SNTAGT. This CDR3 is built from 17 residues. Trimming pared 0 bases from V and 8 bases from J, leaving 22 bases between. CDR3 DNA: TGTGCCAGCAGTGACTCGTCCGGTGTGGAGGGGATAGGGGGCTACACCTTC. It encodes CASSDSSGVEGIGGYTF.

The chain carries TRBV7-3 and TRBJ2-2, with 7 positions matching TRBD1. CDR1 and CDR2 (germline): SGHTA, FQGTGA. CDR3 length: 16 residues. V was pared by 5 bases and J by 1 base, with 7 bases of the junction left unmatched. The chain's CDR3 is CASSARDSLNTGELFF. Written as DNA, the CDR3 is TGTGCCAGCAGCGCGAGGGACAGTTTGAACACCGGGGAGCTGTTTTTT.

As DNA, the CDR3 is TGTGCCAGCAGCTTGGATTCGACCAGGGGGAACGAGCAGTACTTC. As protein: CASSLDSTRGNEQYF. The chain links TRBV5-4 to TRBJ2-7; 7 bases align to TRBD1. Germline CDR1 and CDR2: SGHNT and YYREEE (reference sequence). With 0 bases clipped from V and 5 bases from J, the junction kept 8 bases outside the gene matches. The CDR3 totals 15 residues. The variable domain in full, completed from reference TRBV5-4 and TRBJ2-7, reads ETGVTQSPTHLIKTRGQQVTLRCSSQSGHNTVSWYQQALGQGPQFIFQYYREEENGRGNFPPRFSGLQFPNYSSELNVNALELDDSALYLCASSLDSTRGNEQYFGPGTRLTVT.

This CDR3 reads CASSQGGLPDYGYTF. The CDR3 region has the DNA TGCGCCAGCAGCCAAGGGGGCCTACCCGACTATGGCTACACCTTC. The chain uses TRBV4-1 and TRBJ1-2; TRBD1 might be the D (5 bases). In germline, CDR1 is MGHRA, CDR2 YSYEKL. The CDR3 sequence is 15 residues long. Trimming cost V 1 base and J 3 bases, with 12 bases left between them.

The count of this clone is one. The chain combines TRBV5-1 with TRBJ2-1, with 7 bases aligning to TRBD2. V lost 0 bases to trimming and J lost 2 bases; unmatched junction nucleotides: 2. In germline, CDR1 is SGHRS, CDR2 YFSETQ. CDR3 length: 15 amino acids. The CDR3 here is CASSLGEGPYNEQFF. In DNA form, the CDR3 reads TGCGCCAGCAGCTTGGGGGAGGGGCCCTACAATGAGCAGTTCTTC.

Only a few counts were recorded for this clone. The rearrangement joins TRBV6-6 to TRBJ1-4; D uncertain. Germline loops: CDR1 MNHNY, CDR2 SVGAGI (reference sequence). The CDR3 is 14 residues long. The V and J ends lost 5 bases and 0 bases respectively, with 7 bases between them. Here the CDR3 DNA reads TGTGCCAGCAGTCCAGAAACAACTAATGAAAAACTGTTTTTT. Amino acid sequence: CASSPETTNEKLFF.

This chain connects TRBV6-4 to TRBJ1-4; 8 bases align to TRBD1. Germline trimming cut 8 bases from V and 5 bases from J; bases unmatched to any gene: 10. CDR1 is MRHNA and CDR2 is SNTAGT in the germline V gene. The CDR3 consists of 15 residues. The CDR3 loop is CASLDMDRVNEKLFF. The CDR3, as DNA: TGTGCCAGCTTGGATATGGACAGGGTAAATGAAAAACTGTTTTTT.

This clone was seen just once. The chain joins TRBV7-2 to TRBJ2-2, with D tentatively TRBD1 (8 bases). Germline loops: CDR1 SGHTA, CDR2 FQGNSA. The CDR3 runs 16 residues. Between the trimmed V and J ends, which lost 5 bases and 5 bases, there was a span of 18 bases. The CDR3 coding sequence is TGTGCCAGCAGCCCAATCAGGGGGCGGGGGACCGGGGAGCTGTTTTTT. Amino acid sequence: CASSPIRGRGTGELFF. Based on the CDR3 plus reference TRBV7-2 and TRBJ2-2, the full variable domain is GAGVSQSPSNKVTEKGKDVELRCDPISGHTALYWYRQSLGQGLEFLIYFQGNSAPDKSGLPSDRFSAERTGGSVSTLTIQRTQQEDSAVYLCASSPIRGRGTGELFFGEGSRLTVL.

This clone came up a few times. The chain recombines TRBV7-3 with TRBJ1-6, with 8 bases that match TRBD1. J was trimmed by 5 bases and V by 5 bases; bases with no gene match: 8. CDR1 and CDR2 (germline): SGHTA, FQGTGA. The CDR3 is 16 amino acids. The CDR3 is CASSPGGGQDNSPLHF. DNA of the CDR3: TGTGCCAGCAGCCCGGGTGGGGGACAGGATAATTCACCCCTCCACTTT.

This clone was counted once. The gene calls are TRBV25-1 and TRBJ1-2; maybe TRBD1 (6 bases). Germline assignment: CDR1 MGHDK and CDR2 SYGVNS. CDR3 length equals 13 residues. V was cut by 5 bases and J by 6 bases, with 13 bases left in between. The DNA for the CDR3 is TGTGCCAGCAGTTGGGGGCTTTCAGATGGCTACACCTTC. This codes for CASSWGLSDGYTF.

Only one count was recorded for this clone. CDR3 in amino acids: CASSTSGGAKWTIYF. The CDR3 DNA follows: TGTGCCAGTAGTACATCAGGGGGCGCAAAGTGGACCATATATTTT. The chain is built from TRBV19 and TRBJ1-3; 8 nucleotides agree with TRBD1. CDR1 and CDR2 (germline): LNHDA, SQIVND (reference sequence). This CDR3 has 15 amino acids. The junction had 12 bases not matched to a gene; V was cut back by 4 bases and J by 10 bases.

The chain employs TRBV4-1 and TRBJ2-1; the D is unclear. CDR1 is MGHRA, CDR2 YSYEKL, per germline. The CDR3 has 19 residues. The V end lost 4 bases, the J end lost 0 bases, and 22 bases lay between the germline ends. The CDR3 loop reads CASSRDGFARKLSYNEQFF. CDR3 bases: TGCGCCAGCAGCCGAGACGGGTTCGCGAGGAAACTCTCCTACAATGAGCAGTTCTTC.

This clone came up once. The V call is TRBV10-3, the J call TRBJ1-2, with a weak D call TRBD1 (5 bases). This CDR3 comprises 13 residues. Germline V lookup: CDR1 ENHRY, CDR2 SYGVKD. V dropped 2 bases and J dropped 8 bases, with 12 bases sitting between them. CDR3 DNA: TGTGCCATCAGTGAGATCTGGGGACTCGGCTACACCTTC. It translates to CAISEIWGLGYTF.